This T cell receptor beta chain derives from a study of T cell repertoires in cytomegalovirus infection. Study-level results: Individuals carrying CMV plus the relevant HLA were identified by cumulative frequency of public TCR beta families.

TCRdb itself ran the reads through MiXCR, one entry per CDR3 protein. The sample has about 320,000 distinct CDR3 sequences; more than 8% are singletons. Points on this clonotype: No antigen is known for it.

The CDR3 runs 17 residues. V lost 3 bases and J 3 bases, leaving 18 bases between the germline ends. The sequenced sample consisted of PBMCs. The TCR comes from a human donor in good health (CMV status not recorded). Some clones in this sample may be carry-over from other donors' samples. V usage is TRBV12-3 or TRBV12-4 and J usage is TRBJ2-1, with D maybe TRBD2 (6 bases). The CDR3 DNA follows: TGTGCCAGCAGTTTCCCCGGACTACGGGGTTACTACAATGAGCAGTTCTTC. Translated, it gives CASSFPGLRGYYNEQFF.